The next 26 T cell receptor beta chains were all read from a single sample in a study of T cells in Graves' hyperthyroidism and ophthalmopathy. TCR beta CDR3 regions were amplified from RNA transcripts. The HTBI primer set was used in a first-round RT-PCR of the TCR CDR3. TCRdb re-called the multiplex PCR reads through MiXCR, storing one row per CDR3 protein. Among roughly 500,000 distinct CDR3 sequences listed, about 45% were seen once. The sequencing sample was made of peripheral blood or thyroid tissue (not recorded which). Every receptor here comes from an adult woman with Graves' disease, either hyperthyroidism or ophthalmopathy (not recorded which).

This sequence joins TRBV6-5 and TRBJ1-6; no firm D call. The V end lost 2 bases, the J end lost 8 bases, and 4 bases lay between the germline ends. Germline CDR1 is MNHEY and CDR2 is SVGAGI. The CDR3 has 12 residues. The DNA of the CDR3 is TGTGCCAGCAGTTACGGGGATTCACCCCTCCACTTT. It codes for CASSYGDSPLHF.

This clonotype was counted ten times or more. The chain couples TRBV12-3 or TRBV12-4 to TRBJ1-1; D is ambiguous. The CDR3 is 15 residues long. Trimming shortened V by 2 bases and J by 2 bases, and 12 bases separated the two germline ends. The CDR3 coding sequence is TGTGCCAGCAGTTTATTTGTGGGGATTAACACTGAAGCTTTCTTT. Its protein is CASSLFVGINTEAFF.

This clonotype was counted at least ten times. J is TRBJ2-5 and V is TRBV2; the match to TRBD1 covers 7 bases. Trimming took 6 bases from V and 2 from J; bases not matched to a gene: 6. CDR1 SNHLY and CDR2 FYNNEI come from the germline V gene. This CDR3 spans 14 amino acids. CDR3 bases: TGTGCCAGCAGGAACGACAGGGAACAAGAGACCCAGTACTTC. Its translation: CASRNDREQETQYF. Full variable domain (outside the CDR3, taken from reference TRBV2 and TRBJ2-5): EPEVTQTPSHQVTQMGQEVILRCVPISNHLYFYWYRQILGQKVEFLVSFYNNEISEKSEIFDDQFSVERPDGSNFTLKIRSTKLEDSAMYFCASRNDREQETQYFGPGTRLLVL.

The chain joins TRBV29-1 to TRBJ2-7; D uncertain. V lost 7 bases and J lost 0, with 19 bases in between. The CDR3 runs 15 residues. Germline V gene data show CDR1 as SQVTM and CDR2 as ANQGSEA. In nucleotides, the CDR3 is TGCAGCGCTGAGGTCCCGGAGCAGTCCTCCTACGAGCAGTACTTC. Its translation: CSAEVPEQSSYEQYF.

This clonotype was seen at least ten times. This chain uses TRBV20-1 with TRBJ2-5, with 11 bases lining up with TRBD1. The CDR3 runs 13 residues. The germline V gene encodes CDR1 DFQATT and CDR2 SNEGSKA (reference sequence). The V gene end was trimmed by 6 bases and the J gene end by 6 bases; junction bases not matched to a gene: 6. The DNA for the CDR3 is TGCAGTGCGGGGACAGGGGGTAGACAGACCCAGTACTTC. Encoded protein: CSAGTGGRQTQYF.

V gene TRBV28 combines with J gene TRBJ1-5, with D uncertain. V lost 1 base, J lost 11 bases, and 18 bases lay in between. This CDR3 is 15 amino acids long. Looked up from germline, CDR1 is MDHEN and CDR2 is SYDVKM. CDR3 residues: CASSLLIGGRRSQHF. In DNA form, the CDR3 reads TGTGCCAGCAGTTTATTAATTGGCGGTCGGCGATCCCAGCATTTT. Full variable domain (remainder filled in from reference TRBV28 and TRBJ1-5): DVKVTQSSRYLVKRTGEKVFLECVQDMDHENMFWYRQDPGLGLRLIYFSYDVKMKEKGDIPEGYSVSREKKERFSLILESASTNQTSMYLCASSLLIGGRRSQHFGDGTRLSIL.

This clonotype appeared a few times. The CDR3 sequence is CSARDTGWSPLHF. The CDR3 coding sequence is TGCAGTGCTAGAGATACAGGGTGGTCACCCCTCCACTTT. The V gene is TRBV20-1, the J gene TRBJ1-6; tentative D call: TRBD1 (6 bases). Germline V lookup: CDR1 DFQATT, CDR2 SNEGSKA (reference sequence). V gave up 0 bases and J gave up 10 bases, with 10 bases separating them. The CDR3 is 13 amino acids.

The chain links TRBV12-3 or TRBV12-4 to TRBJ2-5; 7 bases are shared with TRBD1. The CDR3 runs 14 residues. J lost 9 bases, V lost 2 bases, and 9 bases had no gene match. The CDR3 nucleotides read TGTGCCAGCAGTTTAAGACAGGGCAATCAGCCCCAGTACTTC. Translating gives CASSLRQGNQPQYF.

This clonotype came up many times. The chain uses TRBV19 and TRBJ1-5; 8 bases fit TRBD1. V dropped 9 bases and J dropped 7; count of bases not matched to a gene: 11. Germline values: CDR1 LNHDA, CDR2 SQIVND (reference sequence). There are 14 residues in the CDR3. CDR3 protein: CASGRDRSFQPQHF. CDR3 DNA sequence: TGTGCCAGCGGCCGGGACAGGTCTTTCCAGCCCCAGCATTTT.

This clonotype was detected ten times or more. The chain has TRBV5-5 and TRBJ2-7, with D uncertain. In germline, CDR1 is SGHKS, CDR2 YYEKEE (reference sequence). Trimming removed 4 bases from V and 6 bases from J, with 8 bases in between. The CDR3 length is 11 residues. CDR3 sequence: CASSGAGEQYF. The CDR3 nucleotides read TGTGCCAGCAGCGGAGCAGGCGAGCAGTACTTC.

The V and J genes are TRBV6-2 or TRBV6-3 and TRBJ2-7, with 10 bases matching TRBD2. Trimming cost V 4 bases and J 5 bases; bases outside gene matches: 17. CDR1 MNHEY and CDR2 SVGEGT come from the germline V gene. The CDR3 has 18 amino acids. The CDR3 region has the DNA TGTGCCAGCAGTTCCGGACTAGCGGTCCTTAAAGGGGCCCACGAGCAGTACTTC. Protein: CASSSGLAVLKGAHEQYF.

CDR3 sequence (DNA): TGTGCCAGCAGCCGAGACCCTCTGGCAACTGAAGCTTTCTTT. This codes for CASSRDPLATEAFF. This rearrangement joins TRBV7-9 to TRBJ1-1, with D unresolved. Germline values: CDR1 SEHNR, CDR2 FQNEAQ (reference sequence). The CDR3 spans 14 residues. V lost 5 bases, J lost 5 bases, and 15 bases lay in between.

This clonotype was counted a few times. The J gene is TRBJ2-3, the V gene TRBV2; no reliable D call. The germline V gene encodes CDR1 SNHLY and CDR2 FYNNEI. The CDR3 covers 13 residues. Trimming shortened V by 8 bases and J by 1 base, and 10 bases separated the two germline ends. The CDR3 DNA sequence: TGTGCCAGCGCCCTCAGTGGCACAGATACGCAGTATTTT. Translating gives CASALSGTDTQYF.

The rearrangement joins TRBV10-2 to TRBJ1-5; TRBD1 is a possible D gene (6 bases). Germline CDR1 is WSHSY and CDR2 is SAAADI. The CDR3 is made up of 13 amino acids. The CDR3 protein is CSVGGTSNQPQHF. Written as DNA, the CDR3 is TGCAGCGTAGGGGGGACTAGCAATCAGCCCCAGCATTTT.

V is TRBV7-3 and J is TRBJ1-1; a possible D gene is TRBD1 (5 bases). In germline, CDR1 is SGHTA, CDR2 FQGTGA. V was clipped by 6 bases and J by 0 bases, with 17 bases between them. The CDR3 is 16 amino acids. CDR3 amino acids: CASSFPGLKMNTEAFF. CDR3 bases: TGTGCCAGCAGTTTTCCGGGACTAAAAATGAACACTGAAGCTTTCTTT.

As for this clonotype: The junction does not match germline at one end; this may be a read error. This rearrangement joins TRBV20-1 to TRBJ2-7, with D tentatively TRBD1 or TRBD2 (5 bases each). Germline V gives CDR1 DFQATT, CDR2 SNEGSKA (reference sequence). This CDR3 contains 14 residues. Here the CDR3 reads CSARHGADTGELYF. Here the CDR3 DNA reads TGCAGTGCTAGACATGGGGCAGACACCGGGGAGCTGTACTTC.

In its sample, this clonotype was seen a few times. The chain carries TRBV10-3 and TRBJ1-5; 9 nucleotides match TRBD1. The V segment lost 10 bases and the J segment 7 bases; nucleotides outside the gene matches: 8. This CDR3 has 13 residues. In germline, CDR1 is ENHRY, CDR2 SYGVKD. The CDR3 DNA follows: TGTGCCACCCGACAGGGGGAGGAACAGCCCCAGCATTTT. Its protein is CATRQGEEQPQHF.

This clonotype came up a few times. V usage is TRBV20-1 and J usage is TRBJ1-6, with unresolved D. Germline CDR1 reads DFQATT; CDR2 reads SNEGSKA (reference sequence). Trimming took off 0 bases at V and 10 bases at J, with 7 bases between the two ends. The CDR3 spans 12 residues. Here the CDR3 DNA reads TGCAGTGCTAGAGACGTAAACTCACCCCTCCACTTT. Translating gives CSARDVNSPLHF.

This clonotype occurred many times. The chain carries TRBV6-2 or TRBV6-3 and TRBJ1-2, with D tentatively TRBD1 (5 bases). The V gene's germline CDR1 is MNHEY and CDR2 SVGEGT. The CDR3 contains 14 residues. Trimming shortened V by 0 bases and J by 3 bases, and 8 bases separated the two germline ends. The DNA for the CDR3 is TGTGCCAGCAGTTACTCCCGACAGCACTATGGCTACACCTTC. The encoded protein is CASSYSRQHYGYTF.

Notes on this clonotype: A much larger clone differs from this one at a single base, so this may be a read error. The CDR3 does not close with the conserved phenylalanine or tryptophan, likely indicating a read error. No DNA is shown, since the ends of the CDR3 on it are uncertain; the CDR3 is the one TCRdb lists. The CDR3 sequence is CASSFYGDNQPQHL. The chain combines TRBV12-1 with TRBJ1-5. TRBV12-1 is a recognized pseudogene. 14 amino acids form the CDR3, both terminal residues included.

This clonotype was observed a single time. This may stem from a read error, because a much larger clone lies one nucleotide away. CDR3: CASSLGAGFSPLHF. The CDR3 DNA reads TGTGCCAGCAGCTTGGGAGCAGGGTTCTCACCCCTCCACTTT. This chain uses TRBV5-5 with TRBJ1-6; maybe TRBD1 (5 bases). CDR1 and CDR2 from the germline V gene are SGHKS and YYEKEE (reference sequence). V lost 0 bases, J lost 10 bases, and 11 bases lay in between. This CDR3 region has 14 residues. Filled out from reference TRBV5-5 and TRBJ1-6, the complete variable domain reads DAGVTQSPTHLIKTRGQQVTLRCSPISGHKSVSWYQQVLGQGPQFIFQYYEKEERGRGNFPDRFSARQFPNYSSELNVNALLLGDSALYLCASSLGAGFSPLHFGNGTRLTVT.

This clonotype was found many times. V usage is TRBV10-2 and J usage is TRBJ2-7, with 8 bases identical to TRBD2. The CDR3 has 15 residues. Germline CDR1 is WSHSY and CDR2 is SAAADI. V dropped 7 bases and J dropped 5; count of bases not matched to a gene: 13. CDR3 region: CASTGGTSLLNEQYF. CDR3 nucleotide sequence: TGCGCCAGCACCGGGGGGACTAGTCTTTTAAACGAGCAGTACTTC.

This clonotype came up a few times. The chain has TRBV29-1 and TRBJ1-1, with 9 bases aligning to TRBD1. This CDR3 contains 13 residues. The germline CDR1 and CDR2 sequences are SQVTM and ANQGSEA. The V gene end was trimmed by 6 bases and the J gene end by 5 bases; junction bases not matched to a gene: 7. The CDR3 here is CSVHRGRDTEAFF. Here the CDR3 DNA reads TGCAGCGTACACAGGGGGCGAGATACTGAAGCTTTCTTT. Combining the CDR3 with reference TRBV29-1 and TRBJ1-1 gives the whole variable domain SAVISQKPSRDICQRGTSLTIQCQVDSQVTMMFWYRQQPGQSLTLIATANQGSEATYESGFVIDKFPISRPNLTFSTLTVSNMSPEDSSIYLCSVHRGRDTEAFFGQGTRLTVV.

The CDR3 nucleotides are TGCGCCAGCAGCCAAGATTCGGACAGGGCGGACGAGCAGTACTTC. It is translated as CASSQDSDRADEQYF. The rearrangement uses TRBV4-1 and TRBJ2-7; 8 nucleotides line up with TRBD1. This CDR3 has 15 residues. Germline CDR1 is MGHRA and CDR2 is YSYEKL. The trim removed 0 bases at V and 5 bases at J, leaving 6 bases unmatched.

A few counts support this clonotype. Possible read error: a much larger clone is one base away. V gene TRBV5-1 combines with J gene TRBJ2-7; no reliable D call. CDR1 is SGHRS and CDR2 is YFSETQ in the germline V gene. The length of the CDR3 is 13 residues. DNA of the CDR3: TGCGCCAGCAGCTTGGTGGATCCGAACGAGCAGTGCTTC. The encoded protein is CASSLVDPNEQCF.

This clonotype was observed a few times. This chain uses TRBV30 with TRBJ2-7; perhaps TRBD2 as D (5 bases). This CDR3 has 15 residues. Germline lookup yields CDR1 GTSNPN and CDR2 SVGIG (reference sequence). Trimming took 2 bases from V and 2 from J, leaving 16 bases between them. The CDR3 reads CAWSSPVRGAYEQYF. The DNA for the CDR3 is TGTGCCTGGAGTTCACCCGTCCGGGGAGCCTACGAGCAGTACTTC. The full variable domain, rest sourced from reference TRBV30 and TRBJ2-7, is SQTIHQWPATLVQPVGSPLSLECTVEGTSNPNLYWYRQAAGRGLQLLFYSVGIGQISSEVPQNLSASRPQDRQFILSSKKLLLSDSGFYLCAWSSPVRGAYEQYFGPGTRLTVT.